This T cell receptor beta chain was sequenced in a study of blood T cell repertoires in COVID-19. Study in general: From the United States, Italy and Spain came samples of acute and convalescent COVID-19. PBMCs, B-cell-depleted T cells, or T cells provided the cDNA or gDNA that made up the material.

Authors' methods: Amplification of reference gene primers was used by the study to estimate nucleated cell counts. The assay was immunoSEQ multiplex PCR, and TCRdb's table has in-frame clones only and misses some. The D gene and trimming were derived from the DNA, and the V and J assignments and clone size from that table. The data contain about 80,000 clones, approximately 88% of them singletons. This CDR3 is built from 14 residues. V was pared by 0 bases and J by 3 bases, with 9 bases between. Germline CDR1 and CDR2: MNHNS and SASEGT. The chain uses TRBV6-1 and TRBJ2-7; D gene ambiguous. Sequencing used peripheral blood. The sequence was obtained from a woman of 80 years or more with acute or convalescent COVID-19. DNA of the CDR3: TGTGCCAGCAGTGAAGCGCACGGTTACTACGAGCAGTACTTC. Amino acid sequence: CASSEAHGYYEQYF.